This entry concerns a single T cell receptor (beta chain). The CDR3 is made up of 17 amino acids. The ends lost 2 bases at V and 4 bases at J; junction bases unmatched: 12. CDR1 is MNHNS, CDR2 SASEGT, per germline. Sequenced by immunoSEQ multiplex PCR; TCRdb stores in-frame clones only, minus some. The sample shows approximately 100,000 clones, around 75% of them seen only once. The sample originates from a study of blood T cell repertoires in COVID-19. The sequence derives from a man between 65 and 80 years old with acute or convalescent COVID-19. Sequenced: peripheral blood. This chain joins TRBV6-1 and TRBJ2-3, with 7 positions matching TRBD2. The CDR3 region is CASSERWGGQGADTQYF. CDR3 in DNA: TGTGCCAGCAGTGAAAGGTGGGGGGGTCAGGGAGCAGATACGCAGTATTTT.